The T cell receptor beta chain under discussion was sequenced for a study of T-cell reconstitution after alpha-beta-depleted transplantation in children. Notes on the study in general: T-cell counts and diversity were attributed mostly to newly produced T cells one year after transplant. Alpha-beta T cells present about two months after transplant were reported to originate from several hundred expanded graft clones.

The CDR3 has 15 amino acids. V was shortened by 8 bases and J by 0 bases, with 17 bases between the two germline ends. Germline V gene lookup returns CDR1 MDHEN and CDR2 SYDVKM. Unique molecular identifiers featured in how the TCRbeta library was prepared. Each CDR3 protein is one row after TCRdb ran MiXCR on the PCR reads. The table lists about 200,000 distinct CDR3 sequences, roughly 6.3% of them singletons. With respect to this clonotype: The antigen is not known.

The TCR originated in a girl less than two years old with combined immunodeficiency, due to receive a stem cell transplant. The genes are TRBV28 and TRBJ2-7; perhaps TRBD1 as D (6 bases). The source material was PBMCs, sampled before TCRalphabeta/CD19-depleted stem cell transplant. The CDR3 sequence is CASQEGHLSSYEQYF. In DNA, the CDR3 is TGTGCCAGCCAAGAGGGACACCTCAGCTCCTACGAGCAGTACTTC.